Listed below are T cell receptor beta chains from one sample, sequenced in a study of cytomegalovirus exposure and HLA in healthy donors. Sequenced by immunoSEQ multiplex PCR; TCRdb stores in-frame clones only, minus some. The sample records more than 150,000 clones, over 60% being singletons. Material for sequencing was PBMCs. All receptors come from a man between 45 and 60 years old in good health and CMV-seropositive. The CDR3 runs from the conserved cysteine through the conserved F or W. D genes are given only for firm matches. Not all rows give a size; the values are once, few, many and, for expanded clones, a class.

d_gene,v_gene,j_gene,abundance,CDR3aa,CDR3nt
TRBD1,TRBV27,TRBJ2-7,-,CASSLSTQGAGEQYF,TGTGCCAGCAGTTTATCGACCCAGGGGGCAGGCGAGCAGTACTTC
-,TRBV6-4,TRBJ1-5,-,CASSDEMGQSNQPQHF,TGTGCCAGCAGCGACGAAATGGGGCAGAGCAATCAGCCCCAGCATTTT
TRBD1,TRBV6-5,TRBJ1-2,once,CASSRDRTYGYTF,TGTGCCAGCAGCCGGGACAGGACCTATGGCTACACCTTC
-,TRBV27,TRBJ2-1,few,CASSSGSGNEQFF,TGTGCCAGCAGTTCCGGGAGCGGCAATGAGCAGTTCTTC
TRBD1,TRBV6-1,TRBJ2-2,-,CASSGQGGTGELFF,TGTGCCAGCAGTGGACAGGGTGGAACCGGGGAGCTGTTTTTT
TRBD1,TRBV7-2,TRBJ1-2,-,CASSQDRGGNYGYTF,TGTGCCAGCAGCCAGGACAGGGGAGGGAACTATGGCTACACCTTC
TRBD1,TRBV10-3,TRBJ1-6,-,CAISPGTGFDSPLHF,TGTGCCATCAGTCCCGGGACAGGGTTTGATTCACCCCTCCACTTT
-,TRBV19,TRBJ2-2,-,CASSSTPGYTGELFF,TGTGCCAGTAGCTCAACCCCAGGGTACACCGGGGAGCTGTTTTTT
TRBD1,TRBV5-1,TRBJ1-2,-,CASSSPGQGGSGTSYGYTF,TGCGCCAGCAGCTCCCCGGGACAGGGAGGGTCTGGGACCTCGTATGGCTACACCTTC
-,TRBV19,TRBJ1-6,-,CASSIRERVSPLHF,TGTGCCAGTAGTATAAGGGAGCGGGTTTCACCCCTCCACTTT
TRBD2,TRBV5-1,TRBJ2-2,-,CASSFGLAGGPGGELFF,TGCGCCAGCAGCTTCGGACTAGCGGGGGGGCCTGGAGGGGAGCTGTTTTTT
-,TRBV18,TRBJ1-2,-,CASSPGNLARGSGYTF,TGTGCCAGCTCACCCGGTAACCTGGCGAGGGGGTCTGGCTACACCTTC
-,TRBV9,TRBJ1-3,-,CASSVEREGNTIYF,TGTGCCAGCAGCGTAGAGAGGGAAGGGAACACCATATATTTT
TRBD1,TRBV10-3,TRBJ1-4,-,CAISEGTENAEKLFF,TGTGCCATCAGTGAAGGGACAGAGAATGCGGAAAAACTGTTTTTT
-,TRBV4-1,TRBJ2-7,-,CASSQGLEQYF,TGCGCCAGCAGCCAAGGTCTCGAGCAGTACTTC